These 25 T cell receptor beta chains share one sample of origin, sequenced in a study. Treg sorting used a CD4+CD25+CD127-/low gate. TCRdb re-derived calls from the 5' RACE reads in MiXCR, one entry per CDR3 protein. The repertoire holds approximately 50,000 distinct CDR3 sequences, with under 25% as singletons. Sequenced input: tumor-infiltrating Tregs sorted from the breast tumor. These receptor sequences come from a female donor with breast cancer.

Comments on this clonotype: Since a much larger clone is just one base distant, this may be a read error. J is TRBJ2-1 and V is TRBV5-1; TRBD2 is a possible D gene (6 bases). CDR3 length: 17 amino acids. Germline CDR1 and CDR2: SGHRS and YFSETQ. This chain's CDR3 is CASSPPSGPPSYHEQFF. The CDR3 DNA reads TGCGCCAGCAGCCCCCCCAGCGGGCCTCCCTCCTACCATGAGCAGTTCTTC.

This clonotype was seen at least ten times. CDR3 region: CASRAQETQYF. In DNA, the CDR3 is TGCGCCAGCAGAGCACAAGAGACCCAGTACTTC. The rearrangement joins TRBV5-1 to TRBJ2-5; D gene ambiguous. Looked up from germline, CDR1 is SGHRS and CDR2 is YFSETQ. This CDR3 comprises 11 residues. V lost 5 bases and J 2 bases, leaving 4 bases between the germline ends.

This clonotype has a count of ten or more. The chain uses TRBV7-6 and TRBJ2-1, with TRBD1 matching over 7 bases. CDR1 is SGHVS, CDR2 FNYEAQ, per germline. The CDR3 runs 15 residues. With V trimmed by 1 base and J by 4 bases, 4 bases remained unmatched. This CDR3 is CASSLVTGPYNEQFF. The CDR3 DNA reads TGTGCCAGCAGCTTAGTGACAGGGCCATACAATGAGCAGTTCTTC. Based on the CDR3 plus reference TRBV7-6 and TRBJ2-1, the full variable domain is GAGVSQSPRYKVTKRGQDVALRCDPISGHVSLYWYRQALGQGPEFLTYFNYEAQQDKSGLPNDRFSAERPEGSISTLTIQRTEQRDSAMYRCASSLVTGPYNEQFFGPGTRLTVL.

This clonotype appeared a single time. The J gene is TRBJ2-3, the V gene TRBV9; D is unresolved. Germline V CDR1 and CDR2: SGDLS, YYNGEE. Between the trimmed V and J ends, which lost 3 bases and 6 bases, there was a span of 11 bases. CDR3 size: 13 residues. In DNA, the CDR3 is TGTGCCAGCAGCGAAGTAGTGTGGGATACGCAGTATTTT. Its protein is CASSEVVWDTQYF.

This clonotype was recorded at least ten times. This chain uses TRBV6-1 with TRBJ2-7; possible D gene TRBD1, 6 bases. V was cut by 0 bases and J by 5 bases, with 14 bases left in between. The CDR3 contains 15 residues. Per the germline V gene, CDR1 is MNHNS and CDR2 is SASEGT. As DNA, the CDR3 is TGTGCCAGCAGTGAAGCGGTACAGGGAACCCACGAGCAGTACTTC. Its translation is CASSEAVQGTHEQYF.

This clonotype was seen a handful of times. The CDR3 nucleotides are TGTGCCAGCAGCTTCAAAGTGGGATGGGGCACAGATACGCAGTATTTT. Amino acids: CASSFKVGWGTDTQYF. V is TRBV5-6 and J is TRBJ2-3; no clear D. Per germline, CDR1 SGHDT and CDR2 YYEEEE. V gave up 2 bases and J gave up 1 base, with 14 bases separating them. The CDR3 sequence is 16 residues long.

In its sample, this clonotype was seen once. This chain links TRBV20-1 with TRBJ2-1, with 9 nucleotides matching TRBD2. V shed 6 bases, J shed 8 bases, and the junction held 23 bases outside the gene matches. Germline V gene data show CDR1 as DFQATT and CDR2 as SNEGSKA (reference sequence). CDR3 length equals 18 residues. DNA of the CDR3: TGCAGTGCCACGAAGGCGGGAGGGCCGCCCTCACTTTACGATGAGCAGTTCTTC. Translating it yields CSATKAGGPPSLYDEQFF.

In the case of this clonotype: One end of the junction is discordant with germline, which a read error may explain. The chain joins TRBV5-1 to TRBJ1-1; no definite D call. CDR1 and CDR2 from the germline V gene are SGHRS and YFSETQ. The CDR3 covers 18 residues. In nucleotides, the CDR3 is TGCGCCAGCAGCTTGGGAGGTACGGGGTTCTCTGAAGACACTGAAGCTCTCTTT. This translates into CASSLGGTGFSEDTEALF.

This clonotype was detected only a few times. The chain carries TRBV11-2 and TRBJ1-2; 11 nucleotides align to TRBD1. After removal of 5 bases from V and 3 bases from J, the junction contained 5 bases not matched to a gene. The CDR3 runs 15 residues. Looked up from germline, CDR1 is SGHAT and CDR2 is FQNNGV. As DNA, the CDR3 is TGTGCCAGCAGCCAGGACAGGGGGCGCGACTATGGCTACACCTTC. Translating gives CASSQDRGRDYGYTF.

The table lists this clonotype with many counts. The J gene is TRBJ2-5, the V gene TRBV7-6; D possibly uses TRBD1 or TRBD2 (5 bases each). Trimming removed 8 bases from V and 2 bases from J, with 12 bases in between. The CDR3 is 13 residues long. The germline gives CDR1 SGHVS, CDR2 FNYEAQ. The CDR3 here is CASAPGTQETQYF. The CDR3 bases are TGTGCCAGCGCCCCAGGGACGCAAGAGACCCAGTACTTC.

As concerns this clonotype: This may arise from a read error, as a much more abundant clone is one base away. This rearrangement joins TRBV11-2 to TRBJ2-7; perhaps TRBD1 as D (5 bases). The CDR3 length is 12 residues. The germline V gene encodes CDR1 SGHAT and CDR2 FQNNGV. Between the trimmed V and J ends, which lost 3 bases and 3 bases, there was a span of 6 bases. The CDR3 nucleotides read TGTGCCAGCAGCTTTCAGGGCTACGAGCAGTACTTC. Its protein is CASSFQGYEQYF. The full variable domain, completed using reference TRBV11-2 and TRBJ2-7, is EAGVAQSPRYKIIEKRQSVAFWCNPISGHATLYWYQQILGQGPKLLIQFQNNGVVDDSQLPKDRFSAERLKGVDSTLKIQPAKLEDSAVYLCASSFQGYEQYFGPGTRLTVT.

The chain has TRBV5-6 and TRBJ2-1; TRBD2 aligns across 11 bases. The CDR3 sequence is 15 residues long. J was trimmed by 4 bases and V by 3 bases; bases with no gene match: 3. Germline V CDR1 and CDR2: SGHDT, YYEEEE. This CDR3 reads CASSSGLAVYNEQFF. DNA of the CDR3: TGTGCCAGCAGCTCGGGACTAGCGGTATACAATGAGCAGTTCTTC. Full variable domain (remainder filled in from reference TRBV5-6 and TRBJ2-1): DAGVTQSPTHLIKTRGQQVTLRCSPKSGHDTVSWYQQALGQGPQFIFQYYEEEERQRGNFPDRFSGHQFPNYSSELNVNALLLGDSALYLCASSSGLAVYNEQFFGPGTRLTVL.

This clonotype was found many times. V usage is TRBV5-1 and J usage is TRBJ2-1; TRBD2 aligns across 11 bases. This CDR3 is 16 amino acids long. Germline loops: CDR1 SGHRS, CDR2 YFSETQ. With 4 bases clipped from V and 3 bases from J, the junction kept 6 bases outside the gene matches. The CDR3 DNA follows: TGCGCCAGCAGCCGTGGGACTAGCGGCAACTACAATGAGCAGTTCTTC. It encodes CASSRGTSGNYNEQFF.

This clonotype was seen ten or more times. The chain links TRBV5-1 to TRBJ2-7; either TRBD1 or TRBD2 may supply D (6 bases each). The CDR3 loop spans 14 amino acids. Trimming took off 2 bases at V and 0 bases at J, with 9 bases between the two ends. The germline CDR1 and CDR2 sequences are SGHRS and YFSETQ. CDR3: CASSFGGNSYEQYF. The CDR3 DNA reads TGCGCCAGCAGCTTCGGGGGCAACTCCTACGAGCAGTACTTC.

This clonotype was seen repeatedly, ten times or more. V and J are TRBV6-2 or TRBV6-3 and TRBJ1-2; D is perhaps TRBD1 (6 bases). Germline V lookup: CDR1 MNHEY, CDR2 SVGEGT. The V gene lost 5 bases and the J gene lost 5 bases, with 15 bases spanning the gap. The CDR3 totals 14 residues. CDR3: CASSEGGDRYGYTF. CDR3 DNA sequence: TGTGCCAGCAGTGAAGGGGGGGACCGATATGGCTACACCTTC.

This clonotype was picked up many times. The J gene is TRBJ2-5, the V gene TRBV5-5; D tentatively fits TRBD1 or TRBD2 (5 bases each). Trimming left V 4 bases short and J 0 bases short, with 13 bases between. CDR3 size: 15 residues. Germline lookup yields CDR1 SGHKS and CDR2 YYEKEE (reference sequence). CDR3 coding DNA: TGTGCCAGCAGCCCGGGGCGAATGTACCAAGAGACCCAGTACTTC. This encodes CASSPGRMYQETQYF. Full variable domain (rest looked up from reference TRBV5-5 and TRBJ2-5): DAGVTQSPTHLIKTRGQQVTLRCSPISGHKSVSWYQQVLGQGPQFIFQYYEKEERGRGNFPDRFSARQFPNYSSELNVNALLLGDSALYLCASSPGRMYQETQYFGPGTRLLVL.

V is TRBV15 and J is TRBJ2-3; 9 bases line up with TRBD1. The V segment lost 1 base and the J segment 6 bases; nucleotides outside the gene matches: 14. The CDR3 runs to 18 residues. Germline-derived CDR1 and CDR2 are LNHNV and YYDKDF (reference sequence). The CDR3 protein is CATSRAGRTGDFVDTQYF. The CDR3 DNA sequence: TGTGCCACCAGCAGAGCTGGGAGGACAGGGGATTTTGTTGATACGCAGTATTTT.

This chain uses TRBV24-1 with TRBJ1-1; 9 nucleotides line up with TRBD1. The length of the CDR3 is 14 residues. The ends lost 7 bases at V and 0 bases at J; junction bases unmatched: 2. The germline CDR1 and CDR2 sequences are KGHDR and SFDVKD. The CDR3 DNA sequence: TGTGCCACCAGGGGGACAGGGATGAACACTGAAGCTTTCTTT. Protein sequence: CATRGTGMNTEAFF.

At least ten counts were recorded for this clonotype. The rearrangement links TRBV9 to TRBJ2-1; the D is unclear. Per germline, CDR1 SGDLS and CDR2 YYNGEE. The CDR3 consists of 13 residues. V dropped 4 bases and J dropped 15 bases, with 20 bases sitting between them. The CDR3 DNA is TGTGCCAGCAGCACCCCCGACCAATCCGCCCGGTTCTTC. Residues: CASSTPDQSARFF.

V gene TRBV5-1 combines with J gene TRBJ2-3; tentatively, D is TRBD2 (6 bases). The length of the CDR3 is 15 residues. V was clipped by 2 bases and J by 2 bases, with 12 bases between them. Germline V CDR1 and CDR2: SGHRS, YFSETQ. Here the CDR3 reads CASSFGRRVTDTQYF. The CDR3 DNA sequence: TGCGCCAGCAGCTTCGGGAGAAGAGTCACAGATACGCAGTATTTT.

This chain uses TRBV7-8 with TRBJ2-2, with 7 positions matching TRBD1. The trim removed 6 bases at V and 5 bases at J, leaving 9 bases unmatched. The CDR3 contains 15 residues. Germline V gene sequence: CDR1 SGHVS, CDR2 FQNEAQ. CDR3 nucleotide sequence: TGTGCCAGCAGTTCAAGACAGGGACGGACCGGGGAGCTGTTTTTT. Translated, it gives CASSSRQGRTGELFF.

Turning to this clonotype: Lacking the conserved final phenylalanine or tryptophan, this CDR3 likely reflects a read error. CDR3: CASSRKGGSAQHL. CDR3 in DNA: TGTGCCAGCAGCCGCAAAGGGGGATCGGCCCAGCATCTT. V gene TRBV7-2 combines with J gene TRBJ1-5; perhaps TRBD1 as D (6 bases). The germline V and J ends were trimmed by 5 bases and 11 bases, with 16 bases remaining between them. Germline loops: CDR1 SGHTA, CDR2 FQGNSA. The CDR3 length is 13 residues.

Regarding this clonotype: Germline and junction disagree at one end, which may indicate a read error. The V and J genes are TRBV5-1 and TRBJ2-7; possible D gene TRBD1, 5 bases. This CDR3 has 15 amino acids. Germline V CDR1 and CDR2: SGHRS, YFSETQ. Here the CDR3 reads CASSLEETALYVQYF. The CDR3 bases are TGCGCCAGCAGCTTGGAGGAGACAGCACTTTACGTGCAGTACTTC.

There are a few counts of this clonotype. One junction end disagrees with the germline gene, perhaps due to a read error. The chain couples TRBV6-5 to TRBJ1-3; D gene uncertain. The CDR3 spans 16 residues. Germline V gene sequence: CDR1 MNHEY, CDR2 SVGAGI. The CDR3 region has the DNA TGTGCCAGTAGTTACTCAGCGCACAGCTCTGGAAACACCATATATTTT. Encoded protein: CASSYSAHSSGNTIYF.

A few counts support this clonotype. This chain links TRBV28 with TRBJ2-2, with D perhaps TRBD1 (6 bases). Per the germline V gene, CDR1 is MDHEN and CDR2 is SYDVKM. Trimming removed 6 bases from V and 7 bases from J, with 21 bases in between. The CDR3 runs 16 residues. The CDR3 reads CASRGAGAHRRGELFF. The CDR3, as DNA: TGTGCCAGCAGAGGGGCAGGGGCTCATCGTCGCGGGGAGCTGTTTTTT. The variable domain in full, with the rest retrieved from reference TRBV28 and TRBJ2-2, is DVKVTQSSRYLVKRTGEKVFLECVQDMDHENMFWYRQDPGLGLRLIYFSYDVKMKEKGDIPEGYSVSREKKERFSLILESASTNQTSMYLCASRGAGAHRRGELFFGEGSRLTVL.